This T cell receptor (beta chain) was profiled in a study of shared clonotypes between healthy human individuals (TCRdb year 2020). Turning to the overall study: Three men and two women, aged 18 to 49 years, made up the cohort. Libraries were prepared and TCR repertoires were sequenced by different laboratories using diverse techniques, in order to increase sequencing depth and limit assay-specific biases. Per donor, three plates each were used for CD4 naive and CD4 memory, two for CD8 naive, and one for CD8 memory. Between about 0.8 and 9 billion PBMCs per donor were obtained by leukapheresis. To estimate repertoire size and how much clonotypes are shared between individuals, the study performed deep sequencing of blood TCR repertoires from roughly five healthy adults.

Healthy HIV-negative adults with no recently reported acute infections or vaccinations were included as donors. Only Caucasian adults living in Nashville, Tennessee, USA were represented among the donors. Magnetic negative selection was used to enrich CD4+ T cells, after which naive cells were positively selected on CD45RA and the negative fraction became the memory subset. Blood was collected by leukapheresis, and PBMCs were isolated by Ficoll-Histopaque density gradient centrifugation and then cryopreserved in liquid nitrogen vapor phase. Analytical flow cytometry was used to check the purity and quantity of every magnetically sorted T cell population. Genomic DNA was isolated from each sorted fraction and quantified by UV absorbance on a Nanodrop 2000c. Using the deep immunoSEQ assay, multiplex PCR amplified TCR CDR3 regions from genomic DNA. Extracted genomic DNA from each cell subset was spread evenly across all wells of several immunoSEQ 96-well plates, with each plate serving as a replicate. For sorted subsets, around 200 ng genomic DNA, equal to about 30,000 T cell genomes, was loaded into each replicate PCR. Purified libraries were measured with a Qubit 3.0 fluorometer, size-checked on a Bioanalyzer 2100, and measured again with the KAPA Library Quantification kit. Every immunoSEQ 96-well plate was sequenced on a dedicated single-read 150-cycle Illumina NextSeq 550 flow cell. On the authors' methods: Because the immunoSEQ output included only junctional sequences and no quality scores, the filtering could not be the same as the filtering used for full-length reads. To assign V/J genes and CDR3, sequences were annotated against IMGT germline references using PyIR, a Python wrapper for IgBLAST v1.9. Reads with weak V/J assignments (E-value above 1e-6), missing CDR3, stop codons, out-of-frame junctions, or ambiguous translated residues were removed. V3J clonotypes were defined as sequences sharing an identical inferred V gene, J gene, and CDR3 amino acid sequence. The percentage overlap between two repertoires was calculated by dividing the number of shared unique clonotypes by the size of the smaller repertoire. Repertoire richness was assessed with RTK rarefaction, the Chao1 estimator, and Recon v2.1 estimates of unobserved clonotypes. OLGA was used to compute generation probabilities for all TCRbeta clonotypes that the gDNA method yielded from a few donors. TCRdb took this table from immuneACCESS and kept in-frame rearrangements with V and J called. Such tables lack part of the clones; where checked against another copy, unresolved V genes explain under half of the gap, and the rest is unexplained. Clone size and V and J calls were adopted from that table, with D and trimming inferred from the DNA. For this sample there are about 1.1 million clones; 60% to 80% appear just once. Of the sample, more than 0.85% falls within the top ten clones.

This clone was seen more than once but under ten times. Its antigen is not yet known. No base qualities exist here, and no much larger clone lies one base off it. On the study overall, not on this receptor specifically: Naive subsets generally had larger estimated clonotype richness than memory subsets did. Because the study included a small number of donors, the genetic and exposure-history diversity represented was limited. Compared with non-shared clonotypes, clonotypes shared by all four sorted-subset donors had higher generation probabilities. When a few donors were compared, the shared fraction of clonotypes was roughly 4.8% for naive CD4, roughly 3.3% for naive CD8, 2.3% for memory CD4, and less than 0.5% for memory CD8. Based on pairwise subsampling, the degree of clonotype sharing among donors was expected to be affected by sequencing depth. Rarefaction of sorted-subset datasets indicated incomplete sequencing despite the large sequencing depth. Sampling was limited to blood, and TCR repertoires in tissue likely differ from TCR repertoires in blood.

From its cysteine to its phenylalanine, the CDR3 spans 19 amino acids. Of the read, only the CDR3 DNA is kept; its 57 bases are in frame from base 1. Input material: memory CD4+ T cells from PBMCs. The cell subset or site label on this specimen signifies: CD45RA-negative fraction. The clonotype comes from a man aged 18 to 29 in good health. Some clones in this sample may be carry-over from other donors' samples. This sequence uses TRBV1 and TRBJ2-3; the table assigns TRBD2, which was not confirmed against the DNA. TRBV1 constitutes a pseudogene. The CDR3 is CTSSQSGTSKGVSTDTQYF. The sequenced DNA: TGCACCAGCAGCCAATCTGGGACTAGCAAAGGTGTTTCCACAGATACGCAGTATTTT.